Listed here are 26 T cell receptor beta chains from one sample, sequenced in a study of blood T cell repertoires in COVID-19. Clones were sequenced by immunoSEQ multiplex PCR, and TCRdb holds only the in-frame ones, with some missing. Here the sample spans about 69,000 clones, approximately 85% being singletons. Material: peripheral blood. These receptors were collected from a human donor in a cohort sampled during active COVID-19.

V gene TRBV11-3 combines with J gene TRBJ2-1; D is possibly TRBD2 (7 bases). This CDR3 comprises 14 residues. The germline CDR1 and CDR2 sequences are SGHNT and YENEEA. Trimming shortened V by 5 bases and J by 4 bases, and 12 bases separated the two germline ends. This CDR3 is CASSQGGGYNEQFF. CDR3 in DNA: TGTGCCAGCAGCCAAGGGGGGGGATACAATGAGCAGTTCTTC.

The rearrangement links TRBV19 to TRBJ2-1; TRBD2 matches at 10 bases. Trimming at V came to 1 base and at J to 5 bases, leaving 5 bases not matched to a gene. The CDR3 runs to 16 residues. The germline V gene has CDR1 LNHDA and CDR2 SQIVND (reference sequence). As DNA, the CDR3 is TGTGCCAGTAGTATAGCGGCTAGCGGGGGCCACAATGAGCAGTTCTTC. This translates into CASSIAASGGHNEQFF.

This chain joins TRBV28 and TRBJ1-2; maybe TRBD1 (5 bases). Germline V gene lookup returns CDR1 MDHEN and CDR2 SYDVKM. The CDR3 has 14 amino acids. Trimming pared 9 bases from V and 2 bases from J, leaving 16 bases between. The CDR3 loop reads CASRGPGWNYGYTF. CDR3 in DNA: TGTGCCAGTAGGGGTCCAGGGTGGAACTATGGCTACACCTTC.

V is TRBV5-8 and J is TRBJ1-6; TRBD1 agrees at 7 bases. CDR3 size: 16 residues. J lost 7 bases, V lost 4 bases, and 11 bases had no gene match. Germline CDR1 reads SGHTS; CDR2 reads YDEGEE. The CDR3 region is CASSRGQPVGNSPLHF. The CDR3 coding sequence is TGTGCCAGCAGCAGGGGACAGCCTGTAGGAAATTCACCCCTCCACTTT.

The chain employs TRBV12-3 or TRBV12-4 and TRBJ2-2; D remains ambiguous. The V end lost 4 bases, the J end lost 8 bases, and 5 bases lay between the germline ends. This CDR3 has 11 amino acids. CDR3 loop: CASSSLGELFF. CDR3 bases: TGTGCCAGCAGTTCCTTGGGGGAGCTGTTTTTT.

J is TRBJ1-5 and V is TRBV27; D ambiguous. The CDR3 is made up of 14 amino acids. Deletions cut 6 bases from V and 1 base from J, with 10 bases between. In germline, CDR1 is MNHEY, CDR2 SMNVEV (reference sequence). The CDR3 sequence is CASSPAGSNQPQHF. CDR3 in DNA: TGTGCCAGCAGCCCGGCAGGAAGCAATCAGCCCCAGCATTTT.

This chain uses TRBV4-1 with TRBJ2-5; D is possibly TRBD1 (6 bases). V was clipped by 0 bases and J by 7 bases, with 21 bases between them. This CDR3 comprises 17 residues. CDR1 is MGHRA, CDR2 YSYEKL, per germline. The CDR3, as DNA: TGCGCCAGCAGCCAAGATAGGGGGAACGTTATCGGTGGGACCCAGTACTTC. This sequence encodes CASSQDRGNVIGGTQYF.

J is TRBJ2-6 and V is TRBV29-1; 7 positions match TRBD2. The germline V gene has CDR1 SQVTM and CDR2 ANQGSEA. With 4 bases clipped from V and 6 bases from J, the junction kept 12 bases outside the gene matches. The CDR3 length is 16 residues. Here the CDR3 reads CSVGEGSLSEANVLTF. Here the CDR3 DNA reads TGCAGCGTTGGGGAGGGTTCTCTGTCGGAGGCCAACGTCCTGACTTTC.

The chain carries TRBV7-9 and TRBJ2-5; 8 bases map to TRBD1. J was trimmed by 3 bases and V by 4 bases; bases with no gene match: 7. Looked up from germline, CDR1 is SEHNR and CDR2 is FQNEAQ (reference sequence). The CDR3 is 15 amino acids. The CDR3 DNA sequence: TGTGCCAGCAGCTCTTTCCGGACAGGGAAAGAGACCCAGTACTTC. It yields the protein CASSSFRTGKETQYF.

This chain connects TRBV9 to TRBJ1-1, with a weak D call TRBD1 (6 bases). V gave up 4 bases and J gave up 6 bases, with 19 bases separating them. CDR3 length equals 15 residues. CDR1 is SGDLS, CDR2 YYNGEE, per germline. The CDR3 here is CASSIPWRGGPEAFF. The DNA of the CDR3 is TGTGCCAGCAGCATCCCCTGGCGGGGGGGGCCTGAAGCTTTCTTT.

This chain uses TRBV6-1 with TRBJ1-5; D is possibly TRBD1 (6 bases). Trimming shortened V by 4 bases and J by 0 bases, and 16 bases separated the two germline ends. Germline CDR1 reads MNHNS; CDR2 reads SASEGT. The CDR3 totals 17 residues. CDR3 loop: CASSGRDKEFSNQPQHF. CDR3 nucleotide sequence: TGTGCCAGCAGTGGCCGGGACAAAGAGTTTAGCAATCAGCCCCAGCATTTT.

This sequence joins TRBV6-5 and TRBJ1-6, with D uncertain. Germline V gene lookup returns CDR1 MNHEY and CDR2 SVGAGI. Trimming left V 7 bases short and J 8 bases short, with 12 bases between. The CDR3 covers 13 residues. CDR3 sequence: CASTPTGDSPLHF. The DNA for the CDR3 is TGTGCCAGCACCCCCACCGGGGATTCACCCCTCCACTTT.

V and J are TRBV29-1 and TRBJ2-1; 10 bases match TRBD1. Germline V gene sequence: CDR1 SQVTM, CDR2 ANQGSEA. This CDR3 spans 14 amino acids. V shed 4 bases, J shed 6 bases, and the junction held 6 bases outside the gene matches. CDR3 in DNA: TGCAGCGTTGGGGTGGGACAGGGGTCCAATGAGCAGTTCTTC. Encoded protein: CSVGVGQGSNEQFF.

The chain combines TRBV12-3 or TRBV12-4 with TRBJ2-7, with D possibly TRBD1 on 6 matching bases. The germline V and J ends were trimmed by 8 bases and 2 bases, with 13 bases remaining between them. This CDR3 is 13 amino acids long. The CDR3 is CASLGTLPYEQYF. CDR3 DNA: TGTGCCAGCTTGGGGACACTACCCTACGAGCAGTACTTC.

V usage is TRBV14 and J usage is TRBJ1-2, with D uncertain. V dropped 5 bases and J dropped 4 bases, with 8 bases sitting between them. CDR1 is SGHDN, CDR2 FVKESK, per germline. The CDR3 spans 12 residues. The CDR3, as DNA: TGTGCCAGCAGCTCAGAGGGCTATGGCTACACCTTC. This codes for CASSSEGYGYTF. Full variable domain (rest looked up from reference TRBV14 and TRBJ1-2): EAGVTQFPSHSVIEKGQTVTLRCDPISGHDNLYWYRRVMGKEIKFLLHFVKESKQDESGMPNNRFLAERTGGTYSTLKVQPAELEDSGVYFCASSSEGYGYTFGSGTRLTVV.

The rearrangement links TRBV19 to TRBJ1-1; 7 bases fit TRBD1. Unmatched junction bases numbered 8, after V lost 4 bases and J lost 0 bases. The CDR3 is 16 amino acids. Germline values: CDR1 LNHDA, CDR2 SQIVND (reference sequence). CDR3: CASSTRGRGLNTEAFF. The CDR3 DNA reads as TGTGCCAGTAGTACCCGGGGCAGGGGGTTGAACACTGAAGCTTTCTTT.

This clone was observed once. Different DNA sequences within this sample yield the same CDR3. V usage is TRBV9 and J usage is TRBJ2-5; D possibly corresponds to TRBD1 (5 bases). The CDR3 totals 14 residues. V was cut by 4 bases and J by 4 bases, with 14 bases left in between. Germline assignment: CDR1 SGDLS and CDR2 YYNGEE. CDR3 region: CASSPRLGVETQYF. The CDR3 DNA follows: TGTGCCAGCAGCCCCAGGCTAGGGGTAGAGACCCAGTACTTC.

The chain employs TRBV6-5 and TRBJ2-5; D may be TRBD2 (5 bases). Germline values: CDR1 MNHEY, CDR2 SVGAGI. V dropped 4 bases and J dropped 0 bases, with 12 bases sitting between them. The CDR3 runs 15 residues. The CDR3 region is CASSSGLAYQETQYF. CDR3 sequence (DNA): TGTGCCAGCAGTTCCGGACTCGCGTACCAAGAGACCCAGTACTTC.

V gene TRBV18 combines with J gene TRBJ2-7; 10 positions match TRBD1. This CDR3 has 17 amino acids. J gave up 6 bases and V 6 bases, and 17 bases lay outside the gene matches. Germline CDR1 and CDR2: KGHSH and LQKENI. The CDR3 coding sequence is TGTGCCAGCTCCCCCTTTACTCCGGGACAGGGGTCGGGCGAGCAGTACTTC. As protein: CASSPFTPGQGSGEQYF.

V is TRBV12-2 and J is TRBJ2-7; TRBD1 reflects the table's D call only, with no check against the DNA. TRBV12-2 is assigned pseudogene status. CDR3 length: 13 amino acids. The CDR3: CASRLTGGYEQYF. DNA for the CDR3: TGTGCAAGTCGCTTGACAGGGGGCTACGAGCAGTACTTC.

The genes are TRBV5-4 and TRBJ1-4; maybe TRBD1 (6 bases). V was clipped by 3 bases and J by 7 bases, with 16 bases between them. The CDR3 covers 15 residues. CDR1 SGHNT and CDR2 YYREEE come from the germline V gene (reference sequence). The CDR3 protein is CASSSSGAGGEKLFF. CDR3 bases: TGTGCCAGCAGCTCCTCGGGGGCGGGGGGTGAAAAACTGTTTTTT.

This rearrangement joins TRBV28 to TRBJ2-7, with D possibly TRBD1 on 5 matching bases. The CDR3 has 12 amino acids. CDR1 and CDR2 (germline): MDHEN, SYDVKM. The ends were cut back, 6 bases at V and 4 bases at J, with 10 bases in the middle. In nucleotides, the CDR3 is TGTGCCAGCAGGTCAGGGAAATACGAGCAGTACTTC. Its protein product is CASRSGKYEQYF.

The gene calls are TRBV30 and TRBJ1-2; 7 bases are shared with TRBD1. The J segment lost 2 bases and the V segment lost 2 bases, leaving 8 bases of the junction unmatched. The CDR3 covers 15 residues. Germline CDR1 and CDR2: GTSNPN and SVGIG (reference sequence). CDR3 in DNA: TGTGCCTGGAGTTACACAGGGGAGCTAAACTATGGCTACACCTTC. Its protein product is CAWSYTGELNYGYTF.

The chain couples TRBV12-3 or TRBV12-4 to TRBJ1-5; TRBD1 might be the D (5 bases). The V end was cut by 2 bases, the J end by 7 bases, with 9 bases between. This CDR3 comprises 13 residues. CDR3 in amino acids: CASSLWQGQPQHF. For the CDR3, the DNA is TGTGCCAGCAGTTTATGGCAGGGACAGCCCCAGCATTTT.

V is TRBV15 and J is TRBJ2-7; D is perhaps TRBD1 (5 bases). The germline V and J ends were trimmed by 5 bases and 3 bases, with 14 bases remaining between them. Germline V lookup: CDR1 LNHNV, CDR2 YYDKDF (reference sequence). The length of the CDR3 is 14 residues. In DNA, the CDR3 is TGTGCCACCAGCCGGCAGGGCTCACTCTACGAGCAGTACTTC. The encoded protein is CATSRQGSLYEQYF.

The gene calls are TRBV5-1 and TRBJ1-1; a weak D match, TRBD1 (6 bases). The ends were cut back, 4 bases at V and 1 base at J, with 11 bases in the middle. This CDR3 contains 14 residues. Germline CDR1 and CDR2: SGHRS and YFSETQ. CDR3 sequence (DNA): TGCGCCAGCAGCCTCGGGACACAGAACACTGAAGCTTTCTTT. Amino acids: CASSLGTQNTEAFF.